This T cell receptor beta chain was observed in a study of T cells in Graves' hyperthyroidism and ophthalmopathy. In the study overall: Peripheral blood was obtained at initial diagnosis, preceding any treatment.

CDR3 length equals 13 residues. Germline V lookup: CDR1 LNHDA, CDR2 SQIVND (reference sequence). The V end was cut by 7 bases, the J end by 3 bases, with 13 bases between. The sample holds many counts of this clonotype. The study based diagnoses on clinical symptoms, serum thyroxine and TRAb, thyroid ultrasound and orbital computed tomography. Template material for amplifying TCR beta CDR3 regions consisted of RNA transcripts. The TCR CDR3 first-round RT-PCR relied on the HTBI primer set. Each CDR3 protein gets one entry after TCRdb re-called the multiplex PCR reads with MiXCR. The table shows hundreds of thousands of distinct CDR3 sequences, with approximately 40% occurring only once.

The rearrangement links TRBV19 to TRBJ2-7, with D possibly being TRBD2 (6 bases). The sequencing input was blood. This TCR was sampled from a man aged 18 to 30 with Graves' hyperthyroidism. CDR3 bases: TGTGCCAGTATGAGTAGCGGAAACTACGAGCAGTACTTC. As protein: CASMSSGNYEQYF.